This T cell receptor beta chain was identified during a study of T cells in Graves' hyperthyroidism and ophthalmopathy. CDR1 is MDHEN, CDR2 SYDVKM, per germline. The CDR3 spans 13 residues. V lost 6 bases and J lost 1, with 9 bases in between. Findings of the study overall: Classification by a 13 V-J model distinguished ophthalmopathy from stable hyperthyroidism. Blood also showed most of the thyroid clonotypes that were expanded above 0.001.

This clonotype was seen a single time. The antigen is undetermined. RNA transcripts were the template for amplifying TCR beta CDR3 regions. TCR CDR3 underwent first-round RT-PCR with the HTBI primer set. TCRdb itself ran the multiplex PCR reads through MiXCR, one entry per CDR3 protein. In the table there are around 690,000 distinct CDR3 sequences, about 18% of which are singletons. It was considered stable Graves' hyperthyroidism when ophthalmopathy did not progress within 18 months. Any patient presenting with uncontrolled infection, other autoimmune disease, pregnancy or lactation was left out. This TCR derives from a man between 45 and 60 years old with Graves' hyperthyroidism. The sample comprised blood. The chain couples TRBV28 to TRBJ1-1, with a weak D call TRBD1 (5 bases). CDR3 DNA sequence: TGTGCCAGCAGAATGAGGGGGAACACTGAAGCTTTCTTT. This sequence encodes CASRMRGNTEAFF.